This entry is about one T cell receptor (beta chain). The trim removed 6 bases at V and 5 bases at J, leaving 4 bases unmatched. The CDR3 loop spans 13 amino acids. The germline gives CDR1 MNHEY, CDR2 SVGAGI. The sample belongs to a study of PD-L1 blockade in urothelial cancer. About the research overall: Patients initiated atezolizumab in about 2014 at 1,200 mg intravenously every 3 weeks. Patients had been given 0 to 3 earlier chemotherapy regimens. Blood analysis was done at 3 weeks (second dose) and 6 weeks after treatment began.

The protocol was immunoSEQ multiplex PCR, while the TCRdb copy is restricted to in-frame clones and leaves out a portion. The data contain fewer than 55,000 clones, approximately 82% of them seen just once; the ten biggest clones take up about 3.2%. The source is a man between 65 and 85 years old with urothelial cancer. This chain connects TRBV6-5 to TRBJ1-1; 9 nucleotides match TRBD1. The sequences come from PBMCs, collected around atezolizumab (anti-PD-L1) treatment. CDR3 nucleotides: TGTGCCAGCAGGGGACAGGGCGGTACTGAAGCTTTCTTT. Translated, it gives CASRGQGGTEAFF.